The clone carrying this TCR beta chain was counted at least ten times. Its cognate antigen is unknown. These data are taken from a study of T cells after yellow fever vaccination. TCR cDNA was made by 5'RACE template switching, adding a universal primer site and UMIs. Each CDR3 protein is one row after TCRdb ran MiXCR on the 5' RACE reads. Among some 250,000 distinct CDR3 sequences listed, roughly 3.5% were seen once. Whole-study results and caveats: It was a weaker secondary response, yet one that peaked faster, at day 5 versus 15.

V was cut by 6 bases and J by 1 base, with 8 bases left in between. The CDR3 covers 12 residues. Germline CDR1 and CDR2: DFQATT and SNEGSKA (reference sequence). The sequence was obtained from a man between 18 and 29 years old who received the YFV17D yellow fever vaccine. This chain connects TRBV20-1 to TRBJ2-3, with D hard to call. The sample was PBMCs, taken 15 days after the yellow fever booster vaccination. CDR3 coding DNA: TGCAGTGCAGACAAGCGCACAGATACGCAGTATTTT. Its protein is CSADKRTDTQYF.